The rows below give T cell receptor beta chains drawn from one sample of a study of blood T cell repertoires in COVID-19. Profiling relied on immunoSEQ multiplex PCR, and the TCRdb table lists in-frame clones only, not all of them. The table includes roughly 170,000 clones, around 90% detected once. Sequencing used peripheral blood. These receptors were collected from a man aged 35-49 years with active or convalescent COVID-19. CDR3s include the opening cysteine and the closing phenylalanine or tryptophan. A D gene is named only where the DNA matches it firmly. The listing skips clone size in some rows; elsewhere it reads once, few, many or a size class.

D	size	V	J	CDR3	DNA
NA	NA	TRBV18	TRBJ1-4	CASSPAGANEKLFF	TGTGCCAGCTCACCAGCCGGGGCTAATGAAAAACTGTTTTTT
NA	NA	TRBV6-1	TRBJ1-2	CASSESPGLGGYTF	TGTGCCAGCAGTGAATCACCGGGATTAGGTGGCTACACCTTC
NA	few	TRBV28	TRBJ1-3	CASSFRSLRGNTIYF	TGTGCCAGCAGTTTTCGGTCTCTGAGGGGAAACACCATATATTTT
NA	once	TRBV7-2	TRBJ2-7	CASKPQATYEQYF	TGTGCCAGCAAACCACAGGCGACCTACGAGCAGTACTTC
NA	NA	TRBV5-1	TRBJ2-1	CASSLDGGESNEQFF	TGCGCCAGCAGCTTGGACGGAGGGGAGTCCAATGAGCAGTTCTTC
TRBD1	few	TRBV3-1/TRBV3-2	TRBJ1-6	CASSHVQGANSPLHF	TGTGCCAGCAGCCACGTCCAGGGGGCCAATTCACCCCTCCACTTT
TRBD1	NA	TRBV7-2	TRBJ2-5	CASSRTGQETQYF	TGTGCCAGCAGTCGGACAGGGCAAGAGACCCAGTACTTC
NA	few	TRBV13	TRBJ2-7	CASSRGSFVQGYEQYF	TGTGCCAGCAGCCGAGGCTCTTTTGTGCAGGGCTACGAGCAGTACTTC
NA	NA	TRBV7-8	TRBJ1-1	CASSLGQLNTEAFF	TGTGCCAGCAGCTTAGGACAGCTGAACACTGAAGCTTTCTTT
TRBD1	NA	TRBV28	TRBJ1-3	CASSWGQGRKGFSGNTIYF	TGTGCCAGCAGTTGGGGACAGGGGCGAAAGGGCTTCTCTGGAAACACCATATATTTT
TRBD1	few	TRBV9	TRBJ2-3	CASSVVPSGQGADTQYF	TGTGCCAGCAGCGTAGTCCCTTCTGGACAGGGAGCAGATACGCAGTATTTT
NA	few	TRBV6-6	TRBJ1-5	CASKSWEFSSNQPQHF	TGTGCCAGCAAGAGCTGGGAGTTCTCTAGCAATCAGCCCCAGCATTTT
NA	NA	TRBV3-1/TRBV3-2	TRBJ1-4	CASSLTTGGNEKLFF	TGTGCCAGCAGCCTAACGACAGGTGGAAATGAAAAACTGTTTTTT
TRBD1	NA	TRBV6-6	TRBJ2-1	CASSPGQGPLNEQFF	TGTGCCAGCAGTCCGGGACAGGGGCCGCTCAATGAGCAGTTCTTC
NA	once	TRBV6-5	TRBJ2-3	CASSYQGTDTQYF	TGTGCCAGCAGTTACCAGGGAACAGATACGCAGTATTTT
NA	NA	TRBV3-1/TRBV3-2	TRBJ2-2	CASSLRRDGELFF	TGTGCCAGCAGCCTTCGACGGGACGGGGAGCTGTTTTTT
NA	NA	TRBV7-3	TRBJ2-7	CASSPSSASSYEQYF	TGTGCCAGCAGCCCCTCTAGCGCAAGCTCCTACGAGCAGTACTTC
NA	NA	TRBV3-1/TRBV3-2	TRBJ1-1	CASSQLFWENTEAFF	TGTGCCAGCAGCCAACTATTTTGGGAGAACACTGAGGCTTTCTTT
TRBD1	NA	TRBV28	TRBJ2-2	CASSRNRGLTGELFF	TGTGCCAGCAGCAGGAACAGGGGGCTCACCGGGGAGCTGTTTTTT
TRBD1	NA	TRBV5-5	TRBJ2-6	CASSLAGTGGNSGANVLTF	TGTGCCAGCAGCTTGGCCGGGACAGGGGGTAACTCTGGGGCCAACGTCCTGACTTTC
TRBD2	NA	TRBV6-5	TRBJ2-5	CASSLLAGKETQYF	TGTGCCAGCAGTTTGCTAGCGGGGAAGGAGACCCAGTACTTC
NA	NA	TRBV18	TRBJ2-1	CASSLDSYNEQFF	TGTGCCAGCTCCCTCGACAGTTACAATGAGCAGTTCTTC
TRBD1	NA	TRBV2	TRBJ2-7	CASRVSQGVYEQYF	TGTGCCAGCAGGGTCTCCCAGGGGGTCTACGAGCAGTACTTC
TRBD1	NA	TRBV9	TRBJ1-5	CASSVGQGGNQPQHF	TGTGCCAGCAGCGTTGGACAGGGGGGCAATCAGCCCCAGCATTTT
TRBD2	NA	TRBV11-3	TRBJ2-3	CASSFGEGDTQYF	TGTGCCAGCAGCTTCGGGGAGGGGGATACGCAGTATTTT
NA	NA	TRBV28	TRBJ1-5	CASSSFTGINQPQHF	TGTGCCAGCAGTTCATTCACAGGGATCAATCAGCCCCAGCATTTT
NA	NA	TRBV30	TRBJ1-5	CAWSQRGMLNQPQHF	TGTGCCTGGAGCCAACGGGGAATGCTTAATCAGCCCCAGCATTTT
NA	NA	TRBV27	TRBJ1-6	CASRQVQGQSSYNSPLHF	TGTGCCAGCAGGCAAGTTCAGGGCCAAAGCTCCTATAATTCACCCCTCCACTTT
NA	NA	TRBV28	TRBJ1-2	CASSLQGVGYTF	TGTGCCAGCAGTTTACAGGGTGTCGGGTACACCTTC
NA	NA	TRBV19	TRBJ1-1	CASSLETVNTEAFF	TGTGCCAGTAGTTTGGAGACAGTGAACACTGAAGCTTTCTTT
NA	NA	TRBV27	TRBJ2-1	CASSILSPSAGLNNEQFF	TGTGCCAGCAGTATTTTATCCCCCTCCGCGGGTTTGAACAATGAGCAGTTCTTC
NA	NA	TRBV5-1	TRBJ1-6	CASSYRGGNSPLHF	TGCGCCAGCAGCTACCGAGGGGGTAATTCACCCCTCCACTTT
TRBD1	NA	TRBV4-3	TRBJ1-4	CASSRDRSNEKLFF	TGCGCCAGCAGCCGGGACAGATCTAATGAAAAACTGTTTTTT
TRBD1	NA	TRBV9	TRBJ1-6	CASQGAPYSPLHF	TGTGCCAGCCAGGGGGCACCCTATTCACCCCTCCACTTT
NA	NA	TRBV3-1/TRBV3-2	TRBJ2-1	CASSPLRGSSYNEQFF	TGTGCCAGCAGCCCCCTCCGGGGAAGCTCCTACAATGAGCAGTTCTTC
NA	NA	TRBV5-1	TRBJ2-7	CASTLSPGQAYEQYF	TGCGCCAGCACCTTGTCCCCCGGCCAGGCCTACGAGCAGTACTTC
NA	once	TRBV5-4	TRBJ1-5	CASSSGSGGDQPQHF	TGTGCCAGCAGCTCCGGGTCCGGAGGGGATCAGCCCCAGCATTTT
TRBD1	NA	TRBV11-2	TRBJ2-7	CASSILQGASYEQYF	TGTGCCAGCAGCATCCTTCAGGGGGCTTCCTACGAGCAGTACTTC
TRBD1	NA	TRBV7-3	TRBJ1-2	CASSPDRGEGYTF	TGTGCCAGCAGCCCCGACAGGGGCGAAGGCTACACCTTC
TRBD2	NA	TRBV7-3	TRBJ2-3	CASSPMGWTSGGISTDTQYF	TGTGCCAGCAGTCCGATGGGGTGGACTAGCGGGGGTATCAGCACAGATACGCAGTATTTT
TRBD1	NA	TRBV19	TRBJ2-5	CASSSGDSHGETQYF	TGTGCCAGTAGTAGTGGGGACAGCCACGGGGAGACCCAGTACTTC
TRBD1	NA	TRBV11-2	TRBJ2-2	CASSSYRGANTGELFF	TGTGCCAGCAGCTCCTACAGGGGCGCGAACACCGGGGAGCTGTTTTTT
NA	few	TRBV3-1/TRBV3-2	TRBJ2-7	CASSQDPGNYEQYF	TGTGCCAGCAGCCAAGATCCAGGGAACTACGAGCAGTACTTC
NA	NA	TRBV2	TRBJ1-1	CASELGQINTEAFF	TGTGCCTCCGAATTGGGGCAGATTAACACTGAAGCTTTCTTT
NA	NA	TRBV7-9	TRBJ2-3	CASSRGGASTDTQYF	TGTGCCAGCAGCCGAGGGGGAGCTAGCACAGATACGCAGTATTTT
TRBD1	NA	TRBV6-6	TRBJ1-2	CASSSNGQVGGYTF	TGTGCCAGCAGTTCCAACGGACAGGTCGGCGGCTACACCTTC
TRBD1	NA	TRBV12-5	TRBJ2-7	CASGFPGQGSYEQYF	TGTGCTAGTGGTTTCCCGGGACAGGGGTCCTACGAGCAGTACTTC
TRBD1	medium-sized	TRBV7-8	TRBJ1-5	CASSSEFQGAGNQPQHF	TGTGCCAGCAGCTCCGAATTTCAGGGGGCTGGCAATCAGCCCCAGCATTTT
TRBD2	NA	TRBV29-1	TRBJ2-1	CSVVTGGPIYNEQFF	TGCAGCGTTGTAACGGGGGGGCCGATCTACAATGAGCAGTTCTTC
NA	NA	TRBV3-1/TRBV3-2	TRBJ1-1	CASRNGQEAFF	TGTGCCAGCAGAAACGGACAGGAAGCTTTCTTT
TRBD2	NA	TRBV6-2/TRBV6-3	TRBJ2-7	CASSESGVYEQYF	TGTGCCAGCAGTGAGAGCGGGGTCTACGAGCAGTACTTC
TRBD2	NA	TRBV3-1/TRBV3-2	TRBJ2-7	CASSQGKRLAGTAEQYF	TGTGCCAGCAGCCAAGGGAAGAGACTAGCCGGGACGGCCGAGCAGTACTTC
NA	NA	TRBV10-3	TRBJ1-2	CATLGGTQGAYGYTF	TGTGCCACCCTCGGGGGGACACAGGGAGCCTATGGCTACACCTTC
TRBD1	NA	TRBV20-1	TRBJ1-1	CSASAGGNREAFF	TGCAGTGCTAGTGCAGGGGGCAATCGGGAAGCTTTCTTT
TRBD1	NA	TRBV11-3	TRBJ1-3	CASTTDRGLGNTIYF	TGTGCCAGCACCACGGACAGGGGGCTCGGAAACACCATATATTTT
NA	NA	TRBV19	TRBJ1-6	CASRSSYNSPLHF	TGTGCCAGTAGGAGCTCCTATAATTCACCCCTCCACTTT
TRBD1	few	TRBV7-9	TRBJ1-4	CASSMGTGVDEKLFF	TGTGCCAGCAGTATGGGGACAGGGGTTGATGAAAAACTGTTTTTT
TRBD1	NA	TRBV12-5	TRBJ1-2	CASGPEDRASNYGYTF	TGTGCTAGTGGCCCGGAGGACAGGGCCAGTAACTATGGCTACACCTTC
TRBD1	NA	TRBV6-6	TRBJ1-4	CASSDDRGKIEKLFF	TGTGCCAGCAGTGATGACAGGGGGAAAATTGAAAAACTGTTTTTT